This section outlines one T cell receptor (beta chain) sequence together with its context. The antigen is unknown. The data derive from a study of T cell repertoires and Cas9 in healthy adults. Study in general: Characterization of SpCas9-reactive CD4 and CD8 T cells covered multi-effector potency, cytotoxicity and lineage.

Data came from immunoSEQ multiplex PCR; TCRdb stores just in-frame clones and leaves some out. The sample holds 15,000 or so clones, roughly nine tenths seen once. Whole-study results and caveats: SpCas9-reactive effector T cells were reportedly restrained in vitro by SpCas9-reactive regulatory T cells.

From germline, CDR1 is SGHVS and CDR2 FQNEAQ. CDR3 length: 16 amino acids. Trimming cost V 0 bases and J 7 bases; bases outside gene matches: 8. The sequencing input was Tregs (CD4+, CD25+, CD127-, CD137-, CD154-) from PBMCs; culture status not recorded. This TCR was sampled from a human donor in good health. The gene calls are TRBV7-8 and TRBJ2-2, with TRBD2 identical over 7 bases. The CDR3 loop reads CASSLADGGGVGELFF. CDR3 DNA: TGTGCCAGCAGCTTAGCCGATGGTGGGGGGGTCGGGGAGCTGTTTTTT.